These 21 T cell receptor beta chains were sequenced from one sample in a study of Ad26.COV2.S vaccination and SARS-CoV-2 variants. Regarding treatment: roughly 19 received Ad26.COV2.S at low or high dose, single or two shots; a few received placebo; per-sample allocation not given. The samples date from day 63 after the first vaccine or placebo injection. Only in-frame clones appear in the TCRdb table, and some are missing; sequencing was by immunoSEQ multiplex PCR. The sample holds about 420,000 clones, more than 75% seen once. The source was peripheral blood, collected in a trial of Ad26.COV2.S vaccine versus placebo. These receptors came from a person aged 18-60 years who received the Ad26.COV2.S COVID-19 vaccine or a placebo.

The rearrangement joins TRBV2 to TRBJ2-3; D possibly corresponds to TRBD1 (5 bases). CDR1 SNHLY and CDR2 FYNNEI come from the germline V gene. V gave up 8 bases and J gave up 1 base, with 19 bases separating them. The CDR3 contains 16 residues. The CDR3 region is CASGMTAEHRTDTQYF. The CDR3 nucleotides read TGTGCCAGCGGGATGACAGCCGAGCATCGCACAGATACGCAGTATTTT.

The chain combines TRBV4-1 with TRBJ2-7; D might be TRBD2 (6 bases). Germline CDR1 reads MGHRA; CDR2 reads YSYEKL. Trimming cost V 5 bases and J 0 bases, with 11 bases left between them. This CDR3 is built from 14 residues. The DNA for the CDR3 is TGCGCCAGCAGCAGGACTACAAGCTCCTACGAGCAGTACTTC. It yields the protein CASSRTTSSYEQYF.

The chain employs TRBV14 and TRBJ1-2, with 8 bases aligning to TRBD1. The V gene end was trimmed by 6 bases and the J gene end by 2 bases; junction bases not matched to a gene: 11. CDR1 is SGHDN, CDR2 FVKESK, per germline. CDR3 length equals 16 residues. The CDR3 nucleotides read TGTGCCAGCAGTACGACAGGGGACCCTTTCAACTATGGCTACACCTTC. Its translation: CASSTTGDPFNYGYTF. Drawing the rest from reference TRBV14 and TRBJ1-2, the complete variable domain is EAGVTQFPSHSVIEKGQTVTLRCDPISGHDNLYWYRRVMGKEIKFLLHFVKESKQDESGMPNNRFLAERTGGTYSTLKVQPAELEDSGVYFCASSTTGDPFNYGYTFGSGTRLTVV.

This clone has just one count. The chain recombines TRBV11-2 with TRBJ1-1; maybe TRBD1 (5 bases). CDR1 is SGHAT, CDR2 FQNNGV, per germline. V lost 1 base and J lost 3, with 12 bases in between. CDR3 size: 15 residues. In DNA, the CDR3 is TGTGCCAGCAGCTTAGTGGTCCAGGGATACACTGAAGCTTTCTTT. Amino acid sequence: CASSLVVQGYTEAFF.

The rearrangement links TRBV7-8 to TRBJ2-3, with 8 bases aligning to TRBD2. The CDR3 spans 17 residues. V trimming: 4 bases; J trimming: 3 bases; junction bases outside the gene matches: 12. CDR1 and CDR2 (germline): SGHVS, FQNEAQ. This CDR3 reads CASSSTPGAGGTDTQYF. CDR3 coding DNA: TGTGCCAGCAGCTCCACCCCGGGGGCGGGGGGAACAGATACGCAGTATTTT.

The CDR3 DNA reads TGCGCCAGCAGCCAAGTTGGAGGGCTAAAATACGAGCAGTACTTC. Its translation: CASSQVGGLKYEQYF. The chain is built from TRBV4-1 and TRBJ2-7; maybe TRBD2 (6 bases). Germline CDR1 is MGHRA and CDR2 is YSYEKL. This CDR3 has 15 residues. Between the trimmed V and J ends, which lost 1 base and 4 bases, there was a span of 14 bases.

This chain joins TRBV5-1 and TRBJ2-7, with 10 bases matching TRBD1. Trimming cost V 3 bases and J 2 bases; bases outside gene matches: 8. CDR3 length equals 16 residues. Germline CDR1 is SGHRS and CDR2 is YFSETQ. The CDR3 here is CASSSFRDRGPYEQYF. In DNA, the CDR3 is TGCGCCAGCAGCTCCTTCCGGGACAGGGGACCCTACGAGCAGTACTTC.

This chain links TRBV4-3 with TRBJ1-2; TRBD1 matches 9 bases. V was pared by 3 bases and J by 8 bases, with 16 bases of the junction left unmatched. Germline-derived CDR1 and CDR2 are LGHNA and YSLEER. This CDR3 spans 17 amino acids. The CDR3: CASSQPGEGTGLSGYTF. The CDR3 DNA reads TGCGCCAGCAGCCAGCCGGGGGAGGGGACAGGGCTTTCAGGCTACACCTTC.

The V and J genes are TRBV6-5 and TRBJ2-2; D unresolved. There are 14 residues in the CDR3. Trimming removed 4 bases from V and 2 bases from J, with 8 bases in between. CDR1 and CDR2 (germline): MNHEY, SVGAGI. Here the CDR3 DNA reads TGTGCCAGCAGTTCTAGGTTAAACACCGGGGAGCTGTTTTTT. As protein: CASSSRLNTGELFF.

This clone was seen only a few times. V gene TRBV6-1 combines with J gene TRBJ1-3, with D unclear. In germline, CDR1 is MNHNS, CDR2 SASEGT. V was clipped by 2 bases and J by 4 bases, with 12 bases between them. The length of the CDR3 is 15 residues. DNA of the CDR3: TGTGCCAGCAGTGAACTGGACCGACCAGGAAACACCATATATTTT. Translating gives CASSELDRPGNTIYF.

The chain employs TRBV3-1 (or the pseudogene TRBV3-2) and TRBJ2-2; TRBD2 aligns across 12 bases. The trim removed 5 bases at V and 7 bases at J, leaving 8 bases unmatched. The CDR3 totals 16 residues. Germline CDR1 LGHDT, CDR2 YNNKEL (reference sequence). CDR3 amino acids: CASSSGLAGIGGELFF. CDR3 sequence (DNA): TGTGCCAGCAGCTCTGGACTAGCGGGGATTGGCGGGGAGCTGTTTTTT.

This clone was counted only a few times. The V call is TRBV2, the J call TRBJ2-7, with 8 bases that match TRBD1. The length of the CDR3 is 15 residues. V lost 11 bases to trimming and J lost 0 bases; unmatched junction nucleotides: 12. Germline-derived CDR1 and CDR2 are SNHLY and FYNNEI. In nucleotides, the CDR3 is TGTGCCCTCACCAGGGACAGGCTGAGCTCCTACGAGCAGTACTTC. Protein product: CALTRDRLSSYEQYF.

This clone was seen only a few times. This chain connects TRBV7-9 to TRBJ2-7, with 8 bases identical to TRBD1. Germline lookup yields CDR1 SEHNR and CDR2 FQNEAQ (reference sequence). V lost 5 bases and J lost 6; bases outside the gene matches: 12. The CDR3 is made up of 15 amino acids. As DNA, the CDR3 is TGTGCCAGCAGCCGCGGACAGGGTGTGAAAGGCGAGCAGTACTTC. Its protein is CASSRGQGVKGEQYF. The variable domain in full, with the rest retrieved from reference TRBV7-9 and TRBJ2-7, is DTGVSQNPRHKITKRGQNVTFRCDPISEHNRLYWYRQTLGQGPEFLTYFQNEAQLEKSRLLSDRFSAERPKGSFSTLEIQRTEQGDSAMYLCASSRGQGVKGEQYFGPGTRLTVT.

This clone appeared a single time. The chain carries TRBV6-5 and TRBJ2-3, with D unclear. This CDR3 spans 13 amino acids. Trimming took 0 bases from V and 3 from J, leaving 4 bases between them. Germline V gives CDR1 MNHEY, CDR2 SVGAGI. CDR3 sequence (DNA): TGTGCCAGCAGTTACTCCCAAACAGATACGCAGTATTTT. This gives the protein CASSYSQTDTQYF.

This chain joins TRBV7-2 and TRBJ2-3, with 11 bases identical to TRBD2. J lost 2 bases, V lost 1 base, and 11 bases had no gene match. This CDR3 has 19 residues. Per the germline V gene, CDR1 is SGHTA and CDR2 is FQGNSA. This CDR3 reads CASSLGRLAGGLHTDTQYF. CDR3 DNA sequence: TGTGCCAGCAGCTTAGGGCGGCTAGCGGGGGGCCTTCACACAGATACGCAGTATTTT. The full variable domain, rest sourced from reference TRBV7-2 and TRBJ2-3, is GAGVSQSPSNKVTEKGKDVELRCDPISGHTALYWYRQSLGQGLEFLIYFQGNSAPDKSGLPSDRFSAERTGGSVSTLTIQRTQQEDSAVYLCASSLGRLAGGLHTDTQYFGPGTRLTVL.

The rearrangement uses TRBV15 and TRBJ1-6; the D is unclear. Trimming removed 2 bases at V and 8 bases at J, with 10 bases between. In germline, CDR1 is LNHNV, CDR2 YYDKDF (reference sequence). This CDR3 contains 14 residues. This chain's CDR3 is CATSRPSKDSPLHF. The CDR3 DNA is TGTGCCACCAGCAGACCGTCGAAGGATTCACCCCTCCACTTT.

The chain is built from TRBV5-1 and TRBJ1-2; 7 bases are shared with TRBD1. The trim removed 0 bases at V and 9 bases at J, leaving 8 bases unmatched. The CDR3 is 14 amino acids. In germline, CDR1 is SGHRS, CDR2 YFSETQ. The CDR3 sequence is CASSLAGQASSYTF. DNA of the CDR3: TGCGCCAGCAGCTTGGCCGGACAGGCGTCTAGCTACACCTTC.

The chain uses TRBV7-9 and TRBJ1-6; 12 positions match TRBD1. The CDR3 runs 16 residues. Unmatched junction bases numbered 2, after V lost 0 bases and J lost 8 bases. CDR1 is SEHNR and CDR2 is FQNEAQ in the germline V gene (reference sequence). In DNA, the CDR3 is TGTGCCAGCAGCTTAGCCGGGACAGGGGGCTATTCACCCCTCCACTTT. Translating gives CASSLAGTGGYSPLHF.

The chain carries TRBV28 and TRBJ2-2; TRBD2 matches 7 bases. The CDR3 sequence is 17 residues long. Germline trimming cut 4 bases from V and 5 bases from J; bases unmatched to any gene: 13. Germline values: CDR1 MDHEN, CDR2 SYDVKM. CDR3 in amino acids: CASSSAYREGFTGELFF. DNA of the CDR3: TGTGCCAGCAGTTCCGCCTATAGGGAGGGGTTTACCGGGGAGCTGTTTTTT.

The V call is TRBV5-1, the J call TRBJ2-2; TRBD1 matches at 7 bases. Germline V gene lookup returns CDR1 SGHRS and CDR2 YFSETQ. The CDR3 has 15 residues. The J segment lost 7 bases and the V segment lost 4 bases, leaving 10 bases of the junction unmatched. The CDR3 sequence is CASSRTGDPGGELFF. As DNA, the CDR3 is TGCGCCAGCAGCAGAACAGGGGACCCGGGCGGGGAGCTGTTTTTT. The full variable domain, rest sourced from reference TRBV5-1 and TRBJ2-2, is KAGVTQTPRYLIKTRGQQVTLSCSPISGHRSVSWYQQTPGQGLQFLFEYFSETQRNKGNFPGRFSGRQFSNSRSEMNVSTLELGDSALYLCASSRTGDPGGELFFGEGSRLTVL.

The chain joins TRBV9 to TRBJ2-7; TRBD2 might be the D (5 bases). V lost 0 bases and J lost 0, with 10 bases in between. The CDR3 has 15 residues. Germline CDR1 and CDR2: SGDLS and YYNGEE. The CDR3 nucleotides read TGTGCCAGCAGCGTAGGGGTCGCGGGCTCCTACGAGCAGTACTTC. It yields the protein CASSVGVAGSYEQYF.